The subject of this entry is one T cell receptor (beta chain). This clonotype was observed many times. There is no known antigen for this receptor. Base-call qualities are not available, and no considerably larger clone is one nucleotide away. This sample was included in a study of post-analysis software for immune sequencing data (dated by TCRdb to between 2015 and 2017). Broadly, across the study: Relapsing-remitting, secondary progressive and progressive-relapsing multiple sclerosis were recorded as disease courses, and subtype annotation was lacking for some patients. The patient repertoires were compared against around 11 previously published healthy control repertoires obtained from donors aged 6 to 25 years. A subset of samples was prepared in parallel using single-end sample barcoding, then pooled and co-amplified after Illumina adapter ligation.

To demonstrate the VDJtools post-analysis software, the study profiled TCR beta repertoires from the peripheral blood of 13 young patients with multiple sclerosis. Multiple sclerosis patients were children and adolescents aged 6 to 15 years. Receptors were amplified or captured by PCR. These reads were obtained on an Illumina HiSeq 2500. To reduce PCR and sequencing biases, unique molecular identifiers were incorporated into the TCR beta cDNA libraries. About 500,000 cDNA molecules were obtained for every 1 to 10 million input T cells, so each molecule roughly corresponded to one T cell. Patient libraries were prepared and sequenced with the same protocol used for the earlier healthy control dataset. Within a given batch, samples were prepared together, multiplexed and sequenced on the same HiSeq lane. As for the original processing: Raw barcoded reads were processed with MIGEC, and single-read molecular identifier groups were discarded before consensus assembly and CDR3 extraction. VDJtools was used for post-analysis of the clonotype tables, and diversity was normalized by down-sampling every dataset to the size of the smallest sample. To correct batch-related cross-sample contamination, repertoire overlap clustering matched CDR3 amino acid sequences but not nucleotide sequences. TCRdb applied fastp at Q25 and MiXCR to the public reads, then kept only in-frame beta chains. Under each unique CDR3 protein, matching rows form one entry showing the most common genes and DNA. The V and J calls here are based on TCRdb, not the publication. A total of approximately 360,000 distinct CDR3 sequences appear in this sample, less than 35% of them only once. The ten most abundant clones make up around an eighth of the sample.

The paper as a whole reports these results and caveats: Significantly higher frequencies in patients than in controls were found for several TRBV segments, including TRBV5-6, TRBV5-1 and TRBV20-1. Strong co-clustering of samples prepared in the same batch was shown by direct clustering with F measure, prompting a batch-effect correction. The control group was slightly older than the multiple sclerosis patient group. Significantly lower normalized Chao1 diversity was found in multiple sclerosis patients than in controls, suggesting substantial peripheral T-cell clonal expansion.

The junction shows trimming of 5 bases on V and 4 bases on J, and the gene matches do not reach 10 bases of it. The CDR3 numbers 16 residues from cysteine through phenylalanine. Just the 48-base CDR3 DNA is kept, in frame starting at base 1. For CDR1 and CDR2, the germline V gene lists SGHTA and FQGNSA. In this chain, TRBV7-2 is recombined with TRBJ2-7; TRBD2 lines up with 11 middle nucleotides. The sample was blood. This receptor was taken from a girl aged 10 to 17 with multiple sclerosis. The nucleotide sequence is given as TGTGCCAGCAGCCCCGGGGTAGCGGGGGGGACTTACGAGCAGTACTTC. Its coded protein is CASSPGVAGGTYEQYF.